This T cell receptor beta chain was identified during a study of CD8+ T cells in alopecia areata. About the research overall: Tofacitinib administration to treated patients was oral, at 5 to 10 mg twice daily. General observations from the study: Persistence of many expanded lesional clones was seen in scalp and blood during tofacitinib.

RNA was isolated and reverse transcribed to cDNA, the sequencing template. Profiled with immunoSEQ multiplex PCR; TCRdb holds only in-frame clones, not every one. The sample holds 85,000 to 110,000 clones; over 75% are singletons and the top ten take 8.5% to 14%. For this clone: Its antigen is unidentified.

The CDR3 is made up of 14 amino acids. Losses at the gene ends were 7 bases for V and 4 bases for J; bases not matched to a gene: 8. Germline CDR1 and CDR2: MNHEY and SMNVEV (reference sequence). Treatment reported: oral pan-JAK inhibitor, 5-10 mg twice daily. The chain combines TRBV27 with TRBJ2-5, with TRBD2 identical over 8 bases. The TCR sequence derives from a human donor with alopecia areata. The material sequenced was CD8+ T cells sorted from blood, taken at approximately week 30, from a patient treated with tofacitinib. The CDR3 reads CASTSLAGLETQYF. In nucleotides, the CDR3 is TGTGCCAGCACCTCCTTAGCGGGATTAGAGACCCAGTACTTC.